This T cell receptor (beta chain) comes out of a study of neurological immune-mediated disorders (dated by TCRdb to about 2019). Notes on the research overall: Peripheral blood TCR-beta repertoires from patients with HTLV-I-associated myelopathy (HAM/TSP), patients with multiple sclerosis, and healthy controls were compared in the study using UMI-based sequencing. The cohort comprised roughly 65 subjects: some 14 HAM/TSP patients, 35 or so multiple sclerosis patients and about 20 healthy controls. The approximately 99 TCR-beta libraries included longitudinal samples, technical triplicates and paired sorted CD4+ and CD8+ T-cell subsets alongside PBMC samples. The paper as a whole reports these results and caveats: Expanded clones from different subjects shared no identical CDR3 amino acid sequences, which suggests that TCR-beta repertoires were private in all groups. TCR clonal expansion was greatest in HAM/TSP patients and smallest in MS patients, who ranked below even healthy controls.

This clonotype was counted ten times or more. It has no known antigen specificity. No much larger clonotype is one base removed from it; base qualities were not supplied. V is shortened by 0 bases, J by 1 base, and the region joining them spans 9 bases. CDR1 LGHNA and CDR2 YSLEER were looked up in the germline V gene. The CDR3, from cysteine to phenylalanine, totals 15 residues. The only DNA kept is the CDR3, 45 bases in frame from the first base. cDNA synthesis used template-switch 5'RACE with a primer carrying a 10-nucleotide random unique molecular identifier tagging each TCR transcript. Every sequencing run yielded over 180 million TCR-beta sequences covering 15-18 subjects. The RNeasy kit was used to extract total RNA. The KAPA Real-time Library Amplification kit was used to amplify TCR-beta VDJ regions with primers targeting the TCR constant region and the 5'RACE anchor. Sample indexes and Illumina adaptors were added in a first PCR, after which library yield was increased in a second PCR. After Ampure bead purification, the roughly 650 bp TCR product was size-selected on a 2% E-gel SizeSelection system. Before pooling, library quality was checked on a Bioanalyzer, concentration was measured with Qubit, and libraries were quantified with the Kapa Library Quantification kit. Libraries were sequenced paired-end 2 x 150 bp on an Illumina HiSeq 2500. To increase sequence diversity, roughly 24-32% phiX was spiked into each library pool. Per the authors' processing: Quality-filtered reads were processed with the UMI-based MiGEC pipeline, and over 90% of raw TCR sequences were removed by the MiGEC pipeline during error correction. VDJ genes were aligned to IMGT germline references, and clonotypes were defined by unique CDR3 amino acid sequence plus V-J genes. Clonal expansion, Shannon diversity, and CDR3 relatedness (CalcPairwiseDistances, ClusterSamples) were evaluated with VDJtools, and phylogenetic trees were built with CLCbio workbench. Using coefficient-of-variation modelling across technical triplicates, the study counted a clone as expanded if it had at least 8 unique UMIs. In TCRdb, the public reads were trimmed at Q25 with fastp and aligned with MiXCR, with productive beta chains retained. Identical CDR3 protein sequences are pooled into one entry, listed with their most common genes and DNA. The V and J calls shown here were made by TCRdb, not taken from the authors' results. Here the sample has some 38,000 distinct CDR3 sequences; around an eighth occur a single time. The ten largest account for over 25% of the sample.

For unsorted PBMC libraries, 2 million PBMCs were used after storage in RNAlater at -80 degrees C until RNA extraction. Peripheral blood was subjected to Ficoll-Hypaque density gradient centrifugation to isolate PBMCs, which were then cryopreserved in liquid nitrogen. Source material: PBMCs. The source is a woman aged 45-60 years with HTLV-1-associated myelopathy (HAM/TSP). Rearrangement joined TRBV4-3 to TRBJ2-5; 5 matching bases give a weak D call of TRBD1. The DNA sequence is given as TGCGCCAGCAGCCAAGATGGGGCGACCCAAGAGACCCAGTACTTC. Its translation is CASSQDGATQETQYF.